This TCR beta chain comes out of a study of CD8 T cell repertoires and HIV-1 epitope variants. The repertoire was sequenced with immunoSEQ multiplex PCR; TCRdb's copy has only in-frame clones and lacks some. The sample carries roughly 5,200 clones, roughly three fifths recorded once. Germline assignment: CDR1 SGHVS and CDR2 FQNEAQ. The J segment lost 8 bases and the V segment lost 2 bases, leaving 2 bases of the junction unmatched. The CDR3 is 15 residues long. A note on this clone: Its target is not known.

The TCR was taken from a male donor with HIV. Sequencing was performed on cultured CD8+ T cells derived from PBMCs. The chain couples TRBV7-8 to TRBJ2-1; 14 nucleotides match TRBD2. This CDR3 is CASSLTGLAGDEQFF. CDR3 nucleotides: TGTGCCAGCAGCTTAACGGGACTAGCGGGGGATGAGCAGTTCTTC.